This T cell receptor beta chain was profiled in a study of regulatory T cells in long-lasting Graves disease. Study results and limitations: Analyses excluded thyroid tissue, covering peripheral blood alone. It was in persistent disease that TRBV28, TRBJ1-2 and TRBJ2-5 were favored.

Time point indicated: newly diagnosed GD, antithyroid drugs for less than 3 months. The TCR library used RNA extracted from PBMCs. One endocrinology department in Xi'an, China, was where patients came from. EDTA tubes received around 10 milliliters of drawn peripheral blood. The CDR3 totals 16 residues. The germline CDR1 and CDR2 sequences are MDHEN and SYDVKM. V lost 2 bases, J lost 3 bases, and 14 bases lay in between. This clonotype has only a few counts. As yet, its antigen is unknown. Construction of TCR beta libraries relied on iRepertoire HTBI primers and on Arm-PCR targeting CDR3 regions. TCRdb ran MiXCR on the multiplex PCR reads and lists one entry per CDR3 protein. The sample contains under 800,000 distinct CDR3 sequences, around 17% of which appear only once. This sample was shared with a second study, whose subject was T cells in Graves' hyperthyroidism and ophthalmopathy.

The clonotype originates from a woman aged 25 to 39 with Graves disease. The source material was peripheral blood mononuclear cells (PBMCs), sampled at new diagnosis, from a patient treated with antithyroid drugs. The chain has TRBV28 and TRBJ1-5; D is unresolved. Written as DNA, the CDR3 is TGTGCCAGCAGTTTAAGGGTTATCCAGAACAATCAGCCCCAGCATTTT. Protein product: CASSLRVIQNNQPQHF.